This T cell receptor (beta chain) was sequenced for a study of CD8+ T cells in alopecia areata. Study context: Skin grafts from roughly 6-12-month-old C3H/HeJ donors with spontaneous alopecia were placed on approximately 7-10-week-old female C3H/HeJ mice. Study findings and constraints: In scalp samples, resident alphabeta T cells of normal skin are also sequenced.

Germline loops: CDR1 NSQYPW, CDR2 LRSPGD (reference sequence). CDR3 length equals 17 residues. V gave up 0 bases and J gave up 3 bases; unmatched junction bases: 6. This clone was seen only a few times. What it binds is not known. The gene symbols are mouse symbols. The sequenced fragment ends 4 residues before the CDR3 boundary, so the rest is inferred from the germline J gene. Reverse transcription of extracted RNA yielded cDNA, which provided the sequencing template. Libraries were prepared by immunoSEQ multiplex PCR; TCRdb keeps only in-frame clonotypes and omits some of them. The sample has roughly 260,000 clones, none seen only once. Cells from pooled cutaneous lymph nodes were sorted by CD4, CD8alpha, NKG2D, NKG2ACE and other markers.

The V call is TRBV1, the J call TRBJ1-1; 11 bases fit TRBD1. The clonotype originates from a C3H/HeJ mouse with alopecia areata. The strain bears MHC haplotype H2-k. Sequenced: CD4+ T cells sorted from a lymph node. The CDR3 region is CTCSADPDRGRDTEVFF. The CDR3 DNA, read in part, is TGCACCTGCAGTGCAGATCCGGACAGGGGGCGGGACACA.